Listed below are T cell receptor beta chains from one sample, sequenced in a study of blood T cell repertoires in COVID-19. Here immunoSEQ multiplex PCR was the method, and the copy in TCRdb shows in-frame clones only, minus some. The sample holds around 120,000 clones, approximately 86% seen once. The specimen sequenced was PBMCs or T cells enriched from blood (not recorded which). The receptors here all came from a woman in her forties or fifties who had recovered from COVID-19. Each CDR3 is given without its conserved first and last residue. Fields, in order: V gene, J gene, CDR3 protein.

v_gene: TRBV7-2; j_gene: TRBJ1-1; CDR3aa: ASSLVAARGEAF
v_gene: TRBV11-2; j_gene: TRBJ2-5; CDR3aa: ASSTGQTIIQETQY
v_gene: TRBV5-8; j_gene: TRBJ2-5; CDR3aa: ASIIHLRRETQY
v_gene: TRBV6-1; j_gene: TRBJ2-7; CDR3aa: ASSDQGPSEQY
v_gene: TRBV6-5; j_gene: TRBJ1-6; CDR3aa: ASSYRTANSPLH
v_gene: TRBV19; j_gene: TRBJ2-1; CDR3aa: ASSTSRTSRSYNEQF
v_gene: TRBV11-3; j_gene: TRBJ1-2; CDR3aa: ASSQRDTNYGYT
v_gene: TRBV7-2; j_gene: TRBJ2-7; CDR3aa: ASSLAPEQY
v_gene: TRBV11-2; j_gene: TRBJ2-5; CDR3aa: ASSTGSGETQY
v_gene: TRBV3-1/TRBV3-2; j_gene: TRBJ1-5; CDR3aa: ASSHGQVSQPQH
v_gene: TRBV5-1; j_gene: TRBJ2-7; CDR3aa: ASSIVPNSYEQY
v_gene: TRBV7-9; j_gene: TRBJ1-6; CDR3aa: ASSLSSGADSPLH
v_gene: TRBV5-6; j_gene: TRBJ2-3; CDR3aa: ASSPGGDTQY
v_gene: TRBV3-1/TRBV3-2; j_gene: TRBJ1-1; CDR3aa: ASSSRGGAPNTEAF
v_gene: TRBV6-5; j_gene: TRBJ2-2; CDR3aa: ASSYHNQGTGELF
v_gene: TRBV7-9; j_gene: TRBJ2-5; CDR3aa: ASSPGDVMETQY
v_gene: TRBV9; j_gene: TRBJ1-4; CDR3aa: ASSVQGQGVEKLF
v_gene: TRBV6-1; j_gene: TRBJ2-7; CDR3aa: ASTGDRRSYEQY
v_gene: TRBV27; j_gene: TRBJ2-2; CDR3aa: ASSLFGTGFGGELF
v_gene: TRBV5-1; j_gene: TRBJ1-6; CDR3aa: ASKVGQGARPLH
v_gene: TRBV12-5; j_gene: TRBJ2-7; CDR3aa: ASGLPPGQGYYEQY
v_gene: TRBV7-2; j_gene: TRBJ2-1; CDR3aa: ASSFTGSHEQF
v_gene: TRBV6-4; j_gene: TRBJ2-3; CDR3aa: ASSDSGASGGYTQY
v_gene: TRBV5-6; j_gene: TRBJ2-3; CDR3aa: ASRQGGTDTQY
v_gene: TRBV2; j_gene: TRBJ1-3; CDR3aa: ASSDSDPGNTIY
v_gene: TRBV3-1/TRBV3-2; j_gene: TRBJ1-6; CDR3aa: ASSQDSRGRRSPLH
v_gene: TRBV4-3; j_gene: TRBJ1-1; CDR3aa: ASSQDRGTEAF
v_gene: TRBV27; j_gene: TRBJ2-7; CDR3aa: ASSTWGAYEQY
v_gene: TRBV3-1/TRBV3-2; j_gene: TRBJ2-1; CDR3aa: ASSQDQRGQIYNEQF
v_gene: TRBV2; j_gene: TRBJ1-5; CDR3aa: ASSGQVGEPQH
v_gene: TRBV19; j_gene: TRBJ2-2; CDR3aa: ASETSNTGELF
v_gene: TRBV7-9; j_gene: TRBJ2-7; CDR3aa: ASSWTENTYEQY
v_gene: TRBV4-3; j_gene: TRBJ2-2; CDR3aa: ASSQALSGLAGRTGELF
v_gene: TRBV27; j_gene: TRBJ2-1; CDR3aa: ASSLSGQVGGMRQF
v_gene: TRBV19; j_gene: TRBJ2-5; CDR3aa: ASSIVSSGEETQY
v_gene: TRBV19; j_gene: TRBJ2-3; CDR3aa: ASSIRLKSPLPDTQY
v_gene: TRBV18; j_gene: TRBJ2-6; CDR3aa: ASSPQGSGANVLT
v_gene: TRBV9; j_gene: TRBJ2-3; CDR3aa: ASSGRDPNTQY
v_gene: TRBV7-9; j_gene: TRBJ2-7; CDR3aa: ASTNDRVMIYEQY
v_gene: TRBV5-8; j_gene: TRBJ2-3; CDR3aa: ASSPFGSGNTDTQY
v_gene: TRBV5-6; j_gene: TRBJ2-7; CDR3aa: ASIRLQGMNDEQY
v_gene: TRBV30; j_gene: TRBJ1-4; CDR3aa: AWKGPGGEEKLF
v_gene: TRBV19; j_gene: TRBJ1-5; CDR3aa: ASSIGGRAHQPQH
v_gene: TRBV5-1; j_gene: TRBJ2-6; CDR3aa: ASSFSTGSGANVLT
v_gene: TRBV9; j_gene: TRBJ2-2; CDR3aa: ASSYDTNTGELF
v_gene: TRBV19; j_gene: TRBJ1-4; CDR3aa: ASSTSGTTNEKLF
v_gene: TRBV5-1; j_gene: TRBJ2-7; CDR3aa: ASSLAGGREGYEQY
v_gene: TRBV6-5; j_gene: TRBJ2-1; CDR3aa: ASRRGENSYNEQF
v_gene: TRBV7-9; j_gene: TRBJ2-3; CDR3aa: ASSAVGGDRDTQY
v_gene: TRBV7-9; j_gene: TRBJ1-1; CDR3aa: ASSPVWELNTEAF
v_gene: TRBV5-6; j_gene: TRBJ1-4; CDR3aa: ASSPTGGPSEKLF
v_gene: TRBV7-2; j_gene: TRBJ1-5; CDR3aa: ASSLGGVGQPQH
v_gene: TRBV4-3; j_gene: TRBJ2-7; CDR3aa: ASSPDTTGFYEQY
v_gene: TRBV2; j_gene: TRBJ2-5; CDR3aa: ASGQIRGLQETQY